Below, one TCR beta chain is given with its context. Its antigen is unknown. At the survey level, the v3.0 immunoSEQ assay was run. The method was immunoSEQ multiplex PCR; TCRdb's version includes in-frame clones alone and lacks a portion of them. Of around 40,000 clones listed, 80% to 90% are singletons. The entry originates in a study of long-term antiretroviral therapy in people with HIV. Before DNA extraction, about 1-10 million cryopreserved PBMC were held in the samples. Study-level points and caveats: Across all time points, the repertoire was dominated by clones that expanded before ART.

This CDR3 region has 15 residues. Germline V CDR1 and CDR2: SGHNT, YYREEE (reference sequence). V trimming: 1 base; J trimming: 7 bases; junction bases outside the gene matches: 8. The clonotype comes from a man aged 18 to 30 with HIV. This specimen consisted of unsorted PBMCs, obtained 2.2 years after starting antiretroviral therapy. The V call is TRBV5-4, the J call TRBJ2-5; 9 bases fit TRBD1. The chain's CDR3 is CASSLTQGAKPTQYF. The CDR3 DNA reads TGTGCCAGCAGCTTGACACAGGGGGCTAAGCCGACCCAGTACTTC.